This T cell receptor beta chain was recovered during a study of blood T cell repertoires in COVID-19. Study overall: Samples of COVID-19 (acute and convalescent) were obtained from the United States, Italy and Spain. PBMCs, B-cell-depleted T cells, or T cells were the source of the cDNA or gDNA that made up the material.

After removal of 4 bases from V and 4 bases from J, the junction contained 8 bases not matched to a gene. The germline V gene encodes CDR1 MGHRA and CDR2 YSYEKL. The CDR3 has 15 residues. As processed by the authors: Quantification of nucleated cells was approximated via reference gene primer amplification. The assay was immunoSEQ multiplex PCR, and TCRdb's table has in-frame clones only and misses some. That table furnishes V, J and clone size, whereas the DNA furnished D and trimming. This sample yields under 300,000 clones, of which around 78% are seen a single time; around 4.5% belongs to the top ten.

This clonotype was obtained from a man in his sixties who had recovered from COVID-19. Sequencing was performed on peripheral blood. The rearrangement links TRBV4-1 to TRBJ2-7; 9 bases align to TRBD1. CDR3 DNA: TGCGCCAGCAGCCGGGGACAGGGCCAGGGTTACGAGCAGTACTTC. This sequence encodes CASSRGQGQGYEQYF.